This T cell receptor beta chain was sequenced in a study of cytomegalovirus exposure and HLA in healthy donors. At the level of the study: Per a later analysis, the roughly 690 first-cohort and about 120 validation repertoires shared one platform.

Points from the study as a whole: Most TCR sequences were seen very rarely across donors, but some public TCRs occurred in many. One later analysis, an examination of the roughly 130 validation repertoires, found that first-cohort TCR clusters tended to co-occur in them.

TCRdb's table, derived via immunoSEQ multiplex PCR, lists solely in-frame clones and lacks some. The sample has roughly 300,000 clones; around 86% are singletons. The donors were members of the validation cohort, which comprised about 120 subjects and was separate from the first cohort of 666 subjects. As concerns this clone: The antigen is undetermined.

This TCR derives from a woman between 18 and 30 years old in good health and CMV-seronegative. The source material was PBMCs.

CDR3 in DNA: TGTGCCAGCAGCTATGCCAGTGAGGCGGGAGTTGGTGAGCAGTTCTTC. It encodes CASSYASEAGVGEQFF. This chain joins TRBV11-2 and TRBJ2-1; 7 positions match TRBD2. V was pared by 4 bases and J by 9 bases, with 15 bases of the junction left unmatched. This CDR3 region has 16 residues. CDR1 is SGHAT, CDR2 FQNNGV, per germline.